This T cell receptor beta chain was observed in a study of blood T cell repertoires in COVID-19. Study-level information: Sites in the United States, Italy and Spain provided acute and convalescent COVID-19 samples. Nucleic acid was either cDNA or gDNA, and it came from T cells, B-cell-depleted T cells, or PBMCs.

The table came from immunoSEQ multiplex PCR; TCRdb's copy has only in-frame clones and leaves some out. This sample carries 350,000 or so clones, roughly 90% of them seen once, and the ten largest clones take around 0.92%. Exposed enrollees had met someone with a PCR-confirmed or clinician-diagnosed COVID-19 case at some point within the 2 weeks before study entry. Per the germline V gene, CDR1 is SGHDT and CDR2 is YYEEEE. The CDR3 runs to 15 residues. Trimming removed 1 base from V and 0 bases from J, with 10 bases in between. This clone was picked up a small number of times. This receptor was taken from a woman aged 25 to 45 who had been exposed to COVID-19. The material sequenced was PBMCs or T cells enriched from blood (not recorded which). V is TRBV5-6 and J is TRBJ1-1; no clear D gene. This CDR3 is CASSLKNRMNTEAFF. As DNA, the CDR3 is TGTGCCAGCAGCTTGAAAAACAGAATGAACACTGAAGCTTTCTTT.